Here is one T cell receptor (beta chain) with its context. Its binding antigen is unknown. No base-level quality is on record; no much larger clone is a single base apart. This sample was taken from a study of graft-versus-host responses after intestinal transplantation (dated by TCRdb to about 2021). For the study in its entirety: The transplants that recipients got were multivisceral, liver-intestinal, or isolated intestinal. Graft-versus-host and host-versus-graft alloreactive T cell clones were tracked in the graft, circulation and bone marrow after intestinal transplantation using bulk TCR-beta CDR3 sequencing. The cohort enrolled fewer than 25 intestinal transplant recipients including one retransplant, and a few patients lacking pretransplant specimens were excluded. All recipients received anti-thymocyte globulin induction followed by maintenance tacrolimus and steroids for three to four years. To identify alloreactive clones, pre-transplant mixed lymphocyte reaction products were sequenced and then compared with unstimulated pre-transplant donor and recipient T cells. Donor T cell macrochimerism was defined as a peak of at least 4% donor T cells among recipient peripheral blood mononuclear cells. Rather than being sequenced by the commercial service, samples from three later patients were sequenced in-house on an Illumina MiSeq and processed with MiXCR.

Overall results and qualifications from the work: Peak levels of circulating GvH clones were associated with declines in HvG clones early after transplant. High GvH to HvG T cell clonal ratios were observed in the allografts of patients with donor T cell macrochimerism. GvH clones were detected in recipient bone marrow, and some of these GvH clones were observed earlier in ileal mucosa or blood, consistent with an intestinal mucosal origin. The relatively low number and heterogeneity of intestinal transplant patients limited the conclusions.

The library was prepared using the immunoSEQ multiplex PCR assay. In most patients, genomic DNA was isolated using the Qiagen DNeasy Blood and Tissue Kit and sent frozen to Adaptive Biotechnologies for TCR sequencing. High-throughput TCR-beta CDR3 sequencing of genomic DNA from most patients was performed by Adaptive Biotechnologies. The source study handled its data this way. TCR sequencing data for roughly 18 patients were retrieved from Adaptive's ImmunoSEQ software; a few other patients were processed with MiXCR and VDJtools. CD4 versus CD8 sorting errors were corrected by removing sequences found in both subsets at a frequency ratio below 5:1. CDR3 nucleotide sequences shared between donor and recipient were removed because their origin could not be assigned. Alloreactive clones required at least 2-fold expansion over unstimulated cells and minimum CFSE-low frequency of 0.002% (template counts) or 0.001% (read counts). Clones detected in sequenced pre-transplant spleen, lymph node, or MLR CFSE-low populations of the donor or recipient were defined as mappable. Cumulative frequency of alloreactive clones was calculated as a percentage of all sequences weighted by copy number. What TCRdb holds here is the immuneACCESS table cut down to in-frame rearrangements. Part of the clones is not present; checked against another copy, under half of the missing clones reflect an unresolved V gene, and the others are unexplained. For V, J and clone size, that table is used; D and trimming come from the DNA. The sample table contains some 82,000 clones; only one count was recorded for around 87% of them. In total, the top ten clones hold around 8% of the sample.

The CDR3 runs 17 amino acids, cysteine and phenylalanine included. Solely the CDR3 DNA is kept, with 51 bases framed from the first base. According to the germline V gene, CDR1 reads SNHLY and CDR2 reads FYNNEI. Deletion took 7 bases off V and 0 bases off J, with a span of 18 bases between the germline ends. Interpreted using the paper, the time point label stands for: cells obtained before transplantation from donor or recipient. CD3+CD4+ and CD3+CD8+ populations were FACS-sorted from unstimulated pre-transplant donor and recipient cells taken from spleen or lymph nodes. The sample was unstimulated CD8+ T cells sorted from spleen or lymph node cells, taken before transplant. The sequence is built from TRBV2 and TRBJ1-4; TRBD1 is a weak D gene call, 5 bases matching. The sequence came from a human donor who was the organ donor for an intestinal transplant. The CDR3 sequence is CASTSGGGYATNEKLFF. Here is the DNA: TGTGCCAGCACCTCAGGTGGGGGGTATGCAACTAATGAAAAACTGTTTTTT.